The 29 T cell receptor beta chains below come from one sample, sequenced in a study of cytomegalovirus exposure and HLA in healthy donors. The PCR contained 60 Vbeta and 13 Jbeta primers. TCRdb's copy holds only in-frame clones and misses some; the assay was immunoSEQ multiplex PCR. Found here are some 200,000 clones, just under 85% of them singletons; the top ten hold more than 0.45%. The material sequenced was PBMCs. The receptors here all came from a woman in her thirties or forties in good health and CMV-seronegative.

CDR3 in amino acids: CASRPDRITSPLHF. In DNA form, the CDR3 reads TGTGCCAGCAGGCCGGACAGGATTACTTCACCCCTCCACTTT. This rearrangement joins TRBV6-1 to TRBJ1-6, with 7 bases matching TRBD1. This CDR3 has 14 residues. V lost 6 bases, J lost 9 bases, and 8 bases stayed unmatched. Germline V gives CDR1 MNHNS, CDR2 SASEGT.

Here the CDR3 reads CASSFSTDKKNIQYF. For the CDR3, the DNA is TGCGCCAGCAGTTTCTCTACCGACAAGAAAAACATTCAGTACTTC. The chain is built from TRBV5-1 and TRBJ2-4; D is undetermined. CDR1 and CDR2 (germline): SGHRS, YFSETQ. Trimming took off 5 bases at V and 4 bases at J, with 16 bases between the two ends. The CDR3 is 15 amino acids.

The gene calls are TRBV15 and TRBJ1-5, with 8 bases lining up with TRBD1. V lost 0 bases and J lost 6; bases outside the gene matches: 22. CDR1 LNHNV and CDR2 YYDKDF come from the germline V gene (reference sequence). The CDR3 runs to 21 residues. This CDR3 is CATSRESLRTGWFGSGQPQHF. CDR3 DNA sequence: TGTGCCACCAGCAGAGAATCATTAAGGACAGGGTGGTTTGGGTCAGGTCAGCCCCAGCATTTT.

V gene TRBV5-1 combines with J gene TRBJ2-3; 13 bases line up with TRBD2. This CDR3 is 16 amino acids long. V gave up 4 bases and J gave up 3 bases; unmatched junction bases: 5. The germline V gene encodes CDR1 SGHRS and CDR2 YFSETQ. The CDR3 nucleotides read TGCGCCAGCAGCATACTAGCGGGGGGGCCGACAGATACGCAGTATTTT. It codes for CASSILAGGPTDTQYF.

The sample holds a few counts of this clone. The V call is TRBV7-9, the J call TRBJ1-2; no clear D. The CDR3 is 13 amino acids. CDR1 is SEHNR, CDR2 FQNEAQ, per germline (reference sequence). V gave up 5 bases and J gave up 8 bases, with 15 bases separating them. In nucleotides, the CDR3 is TGTGCCAGCAGCAAAGGCGTCGGGGAAGGCTACACCTTC. Translating gives CASSKGVGEGYTF.

The chain is built from TRBV19 and TRBJ1-2; D possibly corresponds to TRBD1 (6 bases). The V and J ends lost 7 bases and 0 bases respectively, with 21 bases between them. Germline V gene data show CDR1 as LNHDA and CDR2 as SQIVND (reference sequence). This CDR3 is 17 amino acids long. CDR3 in amino acids: CASTTRSGDNPNYGYTF. CDR3 nucleotides: TGTGCCAGTACTACACGGAGTGGGGACAACCCTAACTATGGCTACACCTTC.

This clone was recorded only once. The chain uses TRBV7-9 and TRBJ2-5; TRBD1 agrees at 10 bases. This CDR3 has 14 amino acids. V shed 5 bases, J shed 5 bases, and the junction held 5 bases outside the gene matches. CDR1 and CDR2 (germline): SEHNR, FQNEAQ (reference sequence). This CDR3 reads CASSTDRGGETQYF. CDR3 coding DNA: TGTGCCAGCAGCACGGACAGGGGGGGGGAGACCCAGTACTTC.

The table lists this clone with a count of one. The rearrangement joins TRBV29-1 to TRBJ2-2; 9 positions match TRBD1. The CDR3 has 14 residues. Germline assignment: CDR1 SQVTM and CDR2 ANQGSEA. Unmatched junction bases numbered 4, after V lost 0 bases and J lost 8 bases. The CDR3, as DNA: TGCAGCGTTGAAGAAGGGACAGGGATAGGGGAGCTGTTTTTT. Translating it yields CSVEEGTGIGELFF.

This clone was picked up a small number of times. The rearrangement uses TRBV9 and TRBJ1-4; D is possibly TRBD1 (5 bases). Germline V gene sequence: CDR1 SGDLS, CDR2 YYNGEE. This CDR3 has 16 residues. V was trimmed by 3 bases and J by 5 bases, leaving 17 bases between them. This CDR3 is CASSGRTGTGNEKLFF. DNA of the CDR3: TGTGCCAGCAGCGGACGGACGGGGACTGGGAATGAAAAACTGTTTTTT.

The genes are TRBV19 and TRBJ1-5, with D possibly matching TRBD1 (6 bases). The CDR3 spans 14 residues. In germline, CDR1 is LNHDA, CDR2 SQIVND (reference sequence). V dropped 6 bases and J dropped 5 bases, with 14 bases sitting between them. CDR3 sequence: CASSHREMYQPQHF. The CDR3 DNA reads as TGTGCCAGTAGCCACAGGGAGATGTATCAGCCCCAGCATTTT.

The chain couples TRBV7-2 to TRBJ2-1, with a possible D match to TRBD1 (7 bases). This CDR3 comprises 14 residues. CDR1 is SGHTA and CDR2 is FQGNSA in the germline V gene. The V and J ends lost 3 bases and 4 bases respectively, with 10 bases between them. The DNA for the CDR3 is TGTGCCAGCAGCTTCAGGGGGGCATACAATGAGCAGTTCTTC. Translated: CASSFRGAYNEQFF.

Comments on this clone: The junction differs from germline at one of its ends, possibly a read error. The CDR3 DNA follows: TGTGCCAGCAGGCGGACAGGGTTCTATGGCTACCCCTTC. This sequence encodes CASRRTGFYGYPF. The chain combines TRBV5-6 with TRBJ1-2; 8 bases are a match to TRBD1. The germline V gene encodes CDR1 SGHDT and CDR2 YYEEEE. This CDR3 is 13 amino acids long.

The count of this clone is one. The J gene is TRBJ2-5, the V gene TRBV5-1, with D perhaps TRBD1 (5 bases). The J call may be mistaken, given a closer DNA end match to TRBJ2-7. This CDR3 contains 15 residues. From germline, CDR1 is SGHRS and CDR2 YFSETQ. The CDR3 reads CASSLKQGRVYEQYF. The CDR3 DNA reads TGCGCCAGCAGCTTGAAGCAGGGTAGAGTCTACGAGCAGTACTTC.

The V call is TRBV11-2, the J call TRBJ1-2; 11 nucleotides line up with TRBD1. The CDR3 is 15 amino acids. CDR1 is SGHAT and CDR2 is FQNNGV in the germline V gene. The V gene end was trimmed by 5 bases and the J gene end by 8 bases; junction bases not matched to a gene: 10. The CDR3 nucleotides are TGTGCCAGCAGCCACTTGAGGACAGGGGGCTACGGCTACACCTTC. Protein: CASSHLRTGGYGYTF.

V and J are TRBV7-6 and TRBJ2-3; D is unclear. CDR1 is SGHVS, CDR2 FNYEAQ, per germline. Trimming took off 2 bases at V and 4 bases at J, with 7 bases between the two ends. The CDR3 is made up of 13 amino acids. Written as DNA, the CDR3 is TGTGCCAGCAGCTTACTTGTCGCAGATACGCAGTATTTT. Its translation is CASSLLVADTQYF. Supplemented by reference TRBV7-6 and TRBJ2-3, the full variable domain reads GAGVSQSPRYKVTKRGQDVALRCDPISGHVSLYWYRQALGQGPEFLTYFNYEAQQDKSGLPNDRFSAERPEGSISTLTIQRTEQRDSAMYRCASSLLVADTQYFGPGTRLTVL.

The chain is built from TRBV2 and TRBJ1-2; D is unclear. The germline V gene encodes CDR1 SNHLY and CDR2 FYNNEI. The CDR3 sequence is 12 residues long. With 9 bases removed from V and 5 bases from J, the gap between germline ends came to 13 bases. The CDR3 protein is CASQQSSYGYTF. CDR3 nucleotide sequence: TGTGCCAGTCAACAGAGTTCTTATGGCTACACCTTC.

This sequence joins TRBV9 and TRBJ2-3; weak D call: TRBD2 (5 bases). Between the trimmed V and J ends, which lost 4 bases and 2 bases, there was a span of 11 bases. CDR3 length equals 14 residues. Germline V lookup: CDR1 SGDLS, CDR2 YYNGEE. This CDR3 is CASSSRADTDTQYF. CDR3 DNA sequence: TGTGCCAGCAGCTCGCGGGCCGACACAGATACGCAGTATTTT.

For this clone: The same CDR3 is also encoded by other DNA sequences in this sample. This sequence joins TRBV18 and TRBJ1-1, with D tentatively TRBD1 (5 bases). This CDR3 comprises 14 residues. Germline loops: CDR1 KGHSH, CDR2 LQKENI. Trimming left V 6 bases short and J 3 bases short, with 14 bases between. CDR3 bases: TGTGCCAGCTCGGTAAGGGGTAGGGACACTGAAGCTTTCTTT. As protein: CASSVRGRDTEAFF.

The V call is TRBV6-1, the J call TRBJ1-2; 7 bases line up with TRBD1. CDR1 MNHNS and CDR2 SASEGT come from the germline V gene. Losses at the gene ends were 2 bases for V and 8 bases for J; bases not matched to a gene: 5. This CDR3 region has 13 residues. The CDR3, as DNA: TGTGCCAGCAGTGAACAGGGGGACTGGGGCTACACCTTC. It yields the protein CASSEQGDWGYTF.

In this sample, this clone turned up a few times. V gene TRBV10-1 combines with J gene TRBJ1-1, with 10 nucleotides matching TRBD1. V lost 4 bases and J lost 5; bases outside the gene matches: 7. CDR3 size: 15 residues. Germline V gives CDR1 WNHNN, CDR2 SYGVQD (reference sequence). CDR3 sequence: CASSGDRGGGTEAFF. In nucleotides, the CDR3 is TGCGCCAGCAGTGGGGACAGGGGCGGGGGAACTGAAGCTTTCTTT.

Turning to this clone: At one of its ends the junction is not consistent with the germline gene, which may arise from a read error. The chain recombines TRBV7-9 with TRBJ1-6, with 7 positions matching TRBD1. CDR1 is SEHNR, CDR2 FQNEAQ, per germline (reference sequence). This CDR3 is 15 amino acids long. The CDR3 here is CSSSLERTGDSPLHF. Here the CDR3 DNA reads TGTTCCAGCAGCTTAGAGAGGACAGGCGATTCACCCCTCCACTTT.

The genes are TRBV6-1 and TRBJ1-6; D is undetermined. Germline V CDR1 and CDR2: MNHNS, SASEGT. The germline V and J ends were trimmed by 1 base and 0 bases, with 10 bases remaining between them. This CDR3 is built from 17 residues. The CDR3 nucleotides are TGTGCCAGCAGTGAAGATGGAGGTAGCTCCTATAATTCACCCCTCCACTTT. Translating gives CASSEDGGSSYNSPLHF.

The chain links TRBV13 to TRBJ2-2; D might be TRBD1 (6 bases). Per the germline V gene, CDR1 is PRHDT and CDR2 is FYEKMQ (reference sequence). Trimming stripped 2 bases from V and 5 bases from J, with 12 bases between. This CDR3 has 15 amino acids. CDR3: CASSLMGARTGELFF. The CDR3 DNA is TGTGCCAGCAGCTTAATGGGGGCGCGGACCGGGGAGCTGTTTTTT.

This clone appeared a few times. V gene TRBV6-1 combines with J gene TRBJ1-5, with 12 positions matching TRBD1. The J segment lost 6 bases and the V segment lost 2 bases, leaving 8 bases of the junction unmatched. Germline CDR1 MNHNS, CDR2 SASEGT. CDR3 length: 17 amino acids. The CDR3 sequence is CASSEQPGQGAGQPQHF. CDR3 coding DNA: TGTGCCAGCAGTGAACAACCGGGACAGGGGGCGGGTCAGCCCCAGCATTTT.

This chain links TRBV6-5 with TRBJ2-2, with D possibly being TRBD1 (5 bases). V was shortened by 0 bases and J by 6 bases, with 8 bases between the two germline ends. Germline V lookup: CDR1 MNHEY, CDR2 SVGAGI. The CDR3 contains 14 residues. CDR3 nucleotide sequence: TGTGCCAGCAGTTACTCCAGGGCGGCCGGGGAGCTGTTTTTT. The encoded protein is CASSYSRAAGELFF.

This clone was observed once. This chain joins TRBV19 and TRBJ2-7; 7 bases are a match to TRBD1. Germline V gene lookup returns CDR1 LNHDA and CDR2 SQIVND (reference sequence). V shed 6 bases and J 4 bases; nucleotides not matched to a gene: 9. This CDR3 spans 14 amino acids. The CDR3 loop is CASSSQGVAYEQYF. CDR3 coding DNA: TGTGCCAGTAGCAGCCAGGGGGTAGCGTACGAGCAGTACTTC. Full variable domain (remainder filled in from reference TRBV19 and TRBJ2-7): DGGITQSPKYLFRKEGQNVTLSCEQNLNHDAMYWYRQDPGQGLRLIYYSQIVNDFQKGDIAEGYSVSREKKESFPLTVTSAQKNPTAFYLCASSSQGVAYEQYFGPGTRLTVT.

A single count supports this clone. CDR3 DNA sequence: TGTGCCAGCAGCGGGACAAGAGAAAACATTCAGTACTTC. This codes for CASSGTRENIQYF. V and J are TRBV2 and TRBJ2-4; tentatively, D is TRBD1 (6 bases). V lost 6 bases, J lost 5 bases, and 11 bases lay in between. Germline CDR1 SNHLY, CDR2 FYNNEI. The CDR3 has 13 amino acids.

This sequence joins TRBV6-1 and TRBJ1-3; D uncertain. CDR1 is MNHNS and CDR2 is SASEGT in the germline V gene. The CDR3 is 15 residues long. Deletions cut 8 bases from V and 4 bases from J, with 18 bases between. CDR3 DNA sequence: TGTGCCAGCGCCCCCGGGGTTCTGCCCGGAAACACCATATATTTT. Encoded protein: CASAPGVLPGNTIYF.

This clone was seen a handful of times. The rearrangement links TRBV10-3 to TRBJ2-1, with 8 positions matching TRBD2. Germline assignment: CDR1 ENHRY and CDR2 SYGVKD. This CDR3 comprises 13 residues. Losses at the gene ends were 9 bases for V and 7 bases for J; bases not matched to a gene: 8. The chain's CDR3 is CAMAGTRFNEQFF. CDR3 coding DNA: TGTGCCATGGCCGGGACTAGATTTAATGAGCAGTTCTTC.